This T cell receptor beta chain is drawn from a study of cytomegalovirus exposure and HLA in healthy donors. V shed 3 bases and J 6 bases; nucleotides not matched to a gene: 5. Germline loops: CDR1 SGHRS, CDR2 YFSETQ. The CDR3 length is 14 residues. At the time of sampling, donors were nominally healthy, though unrecorded immune exposures were likely. Amplification used 60 Vbeta primers and 13 Jbeta primers. The protocol was immunoSEQ multiplex PCR, while the TCRdb copy is restricted to in-frame clones and leaves out a portion. The sample consists of about 100,000 clones, roughly 75% of them appearing once.

The chain employs TRBV5-1 and TRBJ1-5; 8 bases fit TRBD1. The source of this sequence is a young man in good health and CMV-seronegative. The material sequenced was PBMCs. The DNA for the CDR3 is TGCGCCAGCAGCTCCGGACAGGGCGGTCAGCCCCAGCATTTT. Protein sequence: CASSSGQGGQPQHF.